The 23 T cell receptor beta chains reported below all come from one sample, sequenced in a study of type 1 regulatory T cells. Whole-study results and caveats: Tr1 cells had a more restricted TCR repertoire than non-Tr1 cells.

Using its own MiXCR run on the reads, TCRdb lists one record per CDR3 protein. Seen here are roughly 71,000 distinct CDR3 sequences, around 20% observed once, and the top ten hold roughly 8%. For these TCRs, the target antigens are not known. Sequencing was done on a sample of cultured type 1 regulatory T (Tr1) cells, either the whole culture or a sorted fraction (not recorded which). Receptors originate from a human donor in good health.

This clonotype occurred a few times. This rearrangement joins TRBV12-3 or TRBV12-4 to TRBJ2-3; D gene ambiguous. This CDR3 spans 15 amino acids. V gave up 8 bases and J gave up 0 bases, with 15 bases separating them. CDR3 nucleotides: TGTGCCAGCCTCACGCGGTCCACTAGCACAGATACGCAGTATTTT. Its protein product is CASLTRSTSTDTQYF.

The chain joins TRBV9 to TRBJ2-7; 10 bases fit TRBD1. With V trimmed by 2 bases and J by 3 bases, 2 bases remained unmatched. CDR3 length equals 14 residues. The V gene's germline CDR1 is SGDLS and CDR2 YYNGEE. For the CDR3, the DNA is TGTGCCAGCAGCGTTGGGACAGGGGTCTACGAGCAGTACTTC. Translating gives CASSVGTGVYEQYF.

This clonotype turned up a few times. V usage is TRBV12-3 or TRBV12-4 and J usage is TRBJ1-5, with D unclear. The length of the CDR3 is 13 residues. V lost 3 bases to trimming and J lost 5 bases, with 8 bases between them. CDR3 region: CASSFALDQPQHF. The CDR3 DNA follows: TGTGCCAGCAGTTTCGCCCTAGATCAGCCCCAGCATTTT.

This chain joins TRBV19 and TRBJ2-3, with 10 bases that match TRBD2. The junction had 3 bases not matched to a gene; V was cut back by 6 bases and J by 0 bases. The germline V gene encodes CDR1 LNHDA and CDR2 SQIVND (reference sequence). This CDR3 comprises 15 residues. CDR3 nucleotides: TGTGCCAGTAGACAAGCGGGAGGGAGCACAGATACGCAGTATTTT. As protein: CASRQAGGSTDTQYF.

This clonotype is judged medium-sized. The chain couples TRBV12-3 or TRBV12-4 to TRBJ2-1; D uncertain. Trimming shortened V by 7 bases and J by 9 bases, and 16 bases separated the two germline ends. This CDR3 has 13 amino acids. The CDR3 sequence is CASTIRVLSEQFF. DNA for the CDR3: TGTGCCAGCACGATTAGGGTATTGAGTGAGCAGTTCTTC.

This clonotype was seen a handful of times. The chain joins TRBV25-1 to TRBJ2-5; 8 positions agree with TRBD2. The V gene end was trimmed by 4 bases and the J gene end by 5 bases; junction bases not matched to a gene: 12. The CDR3 contains 16 residues. Germline V gene sequence: CDR1 MGHDK, CDR2 SYGVNS. Here the CDR3 DNA reads TGTGCCAGCAGTGTCGCCCTCGGGGGGGCGGGGGAGACCCAGTACTTC. As protein: CASSVALGGAGETQYF.

This clonotype has more than one count but fewer than ten. J is TRBJ2-1 and V is TRBV2, with a weak D call TRBD2 (5 bases). V was trimmed by 6 bases and J by 8 bases, leaving 8 bases between them. CDR3 size: 11 residues. CDR1 and CDR2 (germline): SNHLY, FYNNEI. The CDR3 nucleotides are TGTGCCAGCAGACGGGGAGATGAGCAGTTCTTC. Residues: CASRRGDEQFF.

The DNA of the CDR3 is TGTGCCAGCAGCTTGAGCTGCGAGCAGTACTTC. Its protein is CASSLSCEQYF. This chain connects TRBV7-9 to TRBJ2-7; D ambiguous. Germline CDR1 reads SEHNR; CDR2 reads FQNEAQ (reference sequence). The CDR3 spans 11 residues. With 3 bases removed from V and 6 bases from J, the gap between germline ends came to 6 bases. The whole variable domain, remainder taken from reference TRBV7-9 and TRBJ2-7, is DTGVSQNPRHKITKRGQNVTFRCDPISEHNRLYWYRQTLGQGPEFLTYFQNEAQLEKSRLLSDRFSAERPKGSFSTLEIQRTEQGDSAMYLCASSLSCEQYFGPGTRLTVT.

V is TRBV28 and J is TRBJ2-5, with no clear D. From germline, CDR1 is MDHEN and CDR2 SYDVKM. CDR3 length equals 12 residues. V dropped 1 base and J dropped 2 bases, with 2 bases sitting between them. CDR3 sequence: CASSLSQETQYF. CDR3 nucleotide sequence: TGTGCCAGCAGTTTATCACAAGAGACCCAGTACTTC.

This chain uses TRBV30 with TRBJ2-1, with a tentative D call TRBD1 (6 bases). Germline V lookup: CDR1 GTSNPN, CDR2 SVGIG (reference sequence). V was cut by 7 bases and J by 4 bases, with 14 bases left in between. The CDR3 is made up of 13 amino acids. The CDR3 loop reads CALHLDRYNEQFF. As DNA, the CDR3 is TGTGCCTTGCACCTCGACAGGTACAATGAGCAGTTCTTC.

Only one count was recorded for this clonotype. V usage is TRBV5-1 and J usage is TRBJ2-3; possibly TRBD1 for D (5 bases). The CDR3 is made up of 15 amino acids. Trimming took 0 bases from V and 1 from J, leaving 9 bases between them. Germline V lookup: CDR1 SGHRS, CDR2 YFSETQ. This CDR3 is CASSLALTGTDTQYF. The CDR3 coding sequence is TGCGCCAGCAGCTTGGCCCTGACAGGCACAGATACGCAGTATTTT.

This clonotype showed up just once. The germline gene is not matched at one end of the junction; a read error may be the cause. The chain uses TRBV4-2 and TRBJ2-3; D is unclear. CDR3 length: 16 residues. Germline V gene sequence: CDR1 LGHNA, CDR2 YNFKEQ. The DNA of the CDR3 is TGTGGCAGCAGCCAAGACCCCACCCCCGGCACAGATACGCAGTATTTT. As protein: CGSSQDPTPGTDTQYF.

This clonotype was counted ten times or more. The chain recombines TRBV29-1 with TRBJ2-1; TRBD2 aligns across 13 bases. Germline CDR1 SQVTM, CDR2 ANQGSEA. The CDR3 has 13 residues. V dropped 7 bases and J dropped 9; count of bases not matched to a gene: 6. The CDR3 sequence: CSAGLAGVSEQFF. In DNA form, the CDR3 reads TGCAGCGCCGGACTAGCGGGAGTAAGTGAGCAGTTCTTC.

This clonotype was recorded at least ten times. The rearrangement joins TRBV20-1 to TRBJ2-3, with D perhaps TRBD2 (6 bases). Germline V CDR1 and CDR2: DFQATT, SNEGSKA (reference sequence). The V end was cut by 1 base, the J end by 1 base, with 9 bases between. This CDR3 comprises 14 residues. The CDR3 bases are TGCAGTGCTAGAGCGGGAGTTGGCACAGATACGCAGTATTTT. This gives the protein CSARAGVGTDTQYF.

The table lists this clonotype with a few counts. The J gene is TRBJ1-1, the V gene TRBV20-1; no reliable D call. The germline V gene has CDR1 DFQATT and CDR2 SNEGSKA (reference sequence). V shed 3 bases and J shed 7 bases, with 12 bases lying between them. The CDR3 runs to 12 residues. The CDR3 sequence is CSASTQPDEAFF. The CDR3 DNA is TGCAGTGCTAGCACTCAGCCCGATGAAGCTTTCTTT.

This clonotype was detected only a few times. The gene calls are TRBV20-1 and TRBJ1-2; no firm D call. V lost 6 bases and J 0 bases, leaving 17 bases between the germline ends. This CDR3 comprises 15 residues. Germline V CDR1 and CDR2: DFQATT, SNEGSKA (reference sequence). The CDR3 DNA sequence: TGCAGTGCCGGTCGACAAAGAACCACTAACTATGGCTACACCTTC. As protein: CSAGRQRTTNYGYTF.

J is TRBJ2-7 and V is TRBV2; D is uncertain. Trimming stripped 6 bases from V and 3 bases from J, with 6 bases between. Per germline, CDR1 SNHLY and CDR2 FYNNEI. This CDR3 region has 11 residues. The CDR3 DNA reads TGTGCCAGCAGAGAAAGCTACGAGCAGTACTTC. It is translated as CASRESYEQYF.

The table lists this clonotype with many counts. The V and J genes are TRBV28 and TRBJ2-2, with a tentative D call TRBD1 (6 bases). From germline, CDR1 is MDHEN and CDR2 SYDVKM. CDR3 length: 14 amino acids. V shed 6 bases and J shed 5 bases, with 13 bases lying between them. Written as DNA, the CDR3 is TGTGCCAGCAGGGCCGGGACAAGGACCGGGGAGCTGTTTTTT. The encoded protein is CASRAGTRTGELFF.

The chain couples TRBV20-1 to TRBJ2-3; 7 nucleotides line up with TRBD2. V gave up 2 bases and J gave up 6 bases; unmatched junction bases: 11. The length of the CDR3 is 15 residues. Germline CDR1 is DFQATT and CDR2 is SNEGSKA (reference sequence). In DNA, the CDR3 is TGCAGTGCTAGACTTGCGGGGGTTCACCCGGATACGCAGTATTTT. This translates into CSARLAGVHPDTQYF.

This clonotype has more than one count but fewer than ten. The rearrangement joins TRBV6-2 or TRBV6-3 to TRBJ1-5, with D possibly being TRBD1 (5 bases). Germline V gene sequence: CDR1 MNHEY, CDR2 SVGEGT. V was clipped by 3 bases and J by 1 base, with 10 bases between them. The CDR3 sequence is 15 residues long. The CDR3 nucleotides read TGTGCCAGCAGTTATTGGGACCGAAGCAATCAGCCCCAGCATTTT. Protein: CASSYWDRSNQPQHF.

There are a few counts of this clonotype. V usage is TRBV6-6 and J usage is TRBJ2-7; 11 nucleotides agree with TRBD1. The V segment lost 6 bases and the J segment 4 bases; nucleotides outside the gene matches: 5. Germline CDR1 is MNHNY and CDR2 is SVGAGI (reference sequence). The CDR3 extends over 14 amino acids. The CDR3 reads CASRSGTGGYEQYF. The CDR3 DNA follows: TGTGCCAGCAGGTCCGGGACAGGGGGTTACGAGCAGTACTTC.

The rearrangement uses TRBV5-1 and TRBJ2-1; D unresolved. Trimming cost V 3 bases and J 1 base, with 14 bases left between them. The CDR3 spans 16 residues. Germline CDR1 and CDR2: SGHRS and YFSETQ. The CDR3 DNA sequence: TGCGCCAGCAGCTGGGGAAACATCCGTTCCTACAATGAGCAGTTCTTC. Encoded protein: CASSWGNIRSYNEQFF.

This chain uses TRBV18 with TRBJ2-4, with TRBD2 as a possible D gene (5 bases). This CDR3 is built from 16 residues. Looked up from germline, CDR1 is KGHSH and CDR2 is LQKENI. The V end lost 0 bases, the J end lost 8 bases, and 17 bases lay between the germline ends. CDR3 loop: CASSPPSSGLGYIQYF. The DNA for the CDR3 is TGTGCCAGCTCACCACCGTCGTCGGGGTTGGGTTACATTCAGTACTTC. Looking up the rest from reference TRBV18 and TRBJ2-4 gives the full variable domain: NAGVMQNPRHLVRRRGQEARLRCSPMKGHSHVYWYRQLPEEGLKFMVYLQKENIIDESGMPKERFSAEFPKEGPSILRIQQVVRGDSAAYFCASSPPSSGLGYIQYFGAGTRLSVL.